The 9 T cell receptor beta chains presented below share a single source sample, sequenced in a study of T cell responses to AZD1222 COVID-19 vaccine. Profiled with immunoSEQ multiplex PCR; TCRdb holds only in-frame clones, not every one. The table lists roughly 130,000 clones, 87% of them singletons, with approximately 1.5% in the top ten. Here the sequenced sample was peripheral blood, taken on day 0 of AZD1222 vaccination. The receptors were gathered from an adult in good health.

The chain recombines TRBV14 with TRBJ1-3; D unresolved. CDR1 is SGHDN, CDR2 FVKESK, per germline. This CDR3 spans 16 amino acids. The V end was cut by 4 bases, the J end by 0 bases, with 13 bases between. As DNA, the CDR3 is TGTGCCAGCAGCCCCTTAGGACCGAGCTCTGGAAACACCATATATTTT. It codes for CASSPLGPSSGNTIYF.

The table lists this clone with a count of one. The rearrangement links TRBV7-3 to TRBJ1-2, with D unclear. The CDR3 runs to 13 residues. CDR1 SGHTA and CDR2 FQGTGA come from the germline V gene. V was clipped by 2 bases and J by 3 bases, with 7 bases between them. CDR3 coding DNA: TGTGCCAGCAGCTTAGGGCGGGACTATGGCTACACCTTC. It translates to CASSLGRDYGYTF.

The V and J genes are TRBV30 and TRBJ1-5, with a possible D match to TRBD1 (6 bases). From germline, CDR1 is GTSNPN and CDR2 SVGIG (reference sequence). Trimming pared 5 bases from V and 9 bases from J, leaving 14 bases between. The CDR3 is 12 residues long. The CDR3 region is CAWGGTDRPQHF. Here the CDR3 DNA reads TGTGCCTGGGGGGGGACGGACAGGCCCCAGCATTTT.

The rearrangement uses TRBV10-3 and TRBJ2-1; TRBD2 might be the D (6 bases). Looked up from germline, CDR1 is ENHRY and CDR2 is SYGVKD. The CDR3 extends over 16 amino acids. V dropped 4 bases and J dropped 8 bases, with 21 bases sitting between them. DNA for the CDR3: TGTGCCATCAGTGCCCTGGCGGGAACCTATAGCTATGAGCAGTTCTTC. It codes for CAISALAGTYSYEQFF.

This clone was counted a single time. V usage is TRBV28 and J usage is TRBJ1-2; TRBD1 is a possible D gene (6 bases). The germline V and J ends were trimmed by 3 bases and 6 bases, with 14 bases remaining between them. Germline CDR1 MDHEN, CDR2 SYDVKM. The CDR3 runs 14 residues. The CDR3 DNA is TGTGCCAGCAGTTTGGGGCGGGGGGCAGATGGCTACACCTTC. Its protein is CASSLGRGADGYTF.

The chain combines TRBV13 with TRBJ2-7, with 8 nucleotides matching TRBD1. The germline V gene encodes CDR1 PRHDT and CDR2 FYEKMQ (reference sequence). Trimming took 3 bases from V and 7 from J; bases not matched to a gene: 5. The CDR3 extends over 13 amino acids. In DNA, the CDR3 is TGTGCCAGCAGCTTTGAACAGGGGGTAGAGCAGTACTTC. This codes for CASSFEQGVEQYF.

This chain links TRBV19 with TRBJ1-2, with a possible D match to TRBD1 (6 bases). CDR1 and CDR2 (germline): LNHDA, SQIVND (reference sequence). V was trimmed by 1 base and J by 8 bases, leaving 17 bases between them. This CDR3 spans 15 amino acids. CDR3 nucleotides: TGTGCCAGTAGTATAGGAGGGGGGCACGGTGGAGGCTACACCTTC. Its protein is CASSIGGGHGGGYTF.

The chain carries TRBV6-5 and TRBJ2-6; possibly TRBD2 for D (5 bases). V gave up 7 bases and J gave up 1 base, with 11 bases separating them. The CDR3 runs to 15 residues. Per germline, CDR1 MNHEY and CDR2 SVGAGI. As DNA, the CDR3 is TGTGCCAGCACCCAGCGGTCTTCTGGGGCCAACGTCCTGACTTTC. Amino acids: CASTQRSSGANVLTF.

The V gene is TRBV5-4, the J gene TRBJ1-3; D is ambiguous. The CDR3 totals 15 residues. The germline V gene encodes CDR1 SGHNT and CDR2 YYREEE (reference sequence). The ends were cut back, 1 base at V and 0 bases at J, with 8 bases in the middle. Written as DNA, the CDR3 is TGTGCCAGCAGCTTGTACGGGAACTCTGGAAACACCATATATTTT. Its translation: CASSLYGNSGNTIYF.